The clone carrying this TCR beta chain was counted once. Its antigen is unidentified. The entry originates in a study of T cell responses to AZD1222 COVID-19 vaccine. The CDR3 runs to 16 residues. Germline V gene data show CDR1 as SNHLY and CDR2 as FYNNEI. The V end was cut by 6 bases, the J end by 0 bases, with 14 bases between. Only in-frame clones appear in the TCRdb table, and some are missing; sequencing was by immunoSEQ multiplex PCR. The sample yields about 150,000 clones, 80% to 90% seen once. Findings and limits, study-wide: The number of AZD1222 recipients seropositive at baseline was only 6 or 7. Clonal diversity may have been underestimated in mostly white British donors. At 160-218 and 743-854, vaccine-associated CD4 TCRs were dominant, and they spanned spike. Spike-specific TCR breadth and depth both grew after two AZD1222 doses.

This receptor was obtained from an adult who had recovered from COVID-19. This specimen was peripheral blood, taken after recovery from COVID-19. The chain links TRBV2 to TRBJ2-2; no firm D call. CDR3 in DNA: TGTGCCAGCAGAGATTTGACGGGCCCGAACACCGGGGAGCTGTTTTTT. Its protein is CASRDLTGPNTGELFF.